Below, 23 T cell receptor beta chains from the same sample are listed, as sequenced in a study of blood T cells in healthy people across ages. A second about 7 to 12 cycle PCR used barcoded and J-beta primers. TCRdb re-analysed the 5' RACE reads in MiXCR, keeping a single row per CDR3 protein. The table lists 1,800,000 or so distinct CDR3 sequences, about two fifths of them singletons. Sequenced: blood. Every receptor here comes from a human donor in good health.

In nucleotides, the CDR3 is TGTGCCACCAGCAGATACGGGGGGGTCGCAGATACGCAGTATTTT. Translated, it gives CATSRYGGVADTQYF. The genes are TRBV15 and TRBJ2-3; 8 positions match TRBD2. The V segment lost 2 bases and the J segment 4 bases; nucleotides outside the gene matches: 5. The CDR3 covers 15 residues. CDR1 is LNHNV and CDR2 is YYDKDF in the germline V gene (reference sequence).

Of note for this clonotype: The junction and the germline gene differ at one end; a read error may be behind it. The chain recombines TRBV10-3 with TRBJ2-4; a weak D match, TRBD1 (6 bases). CDR3 size: 15 residues. The germline V gene has CDR1 ENHRY and CDR2 SYGVKD. The CDR3 reads CAISESGQEPPFKHF. The CDR3 DNA reads TGTGCCATCAGCGAGTCGGGACAAGAGCCCCCTTTTAAGCACTTC.

The rearrangement uses TRBV7-2 and TRBJ1-6; TRBD1 might be the D (6 bases). From germline, CDR1 is SGHTA and CDR2 FQGNSA. CDR3 size: 12 residues. V lost 1 base and J lost 15, with 10 bases in between. The CDR3 DNA is TGTGCCAGCAGCTTAGAGGGGGTGCTCCTCCACTTT. Its protein is CASSLEGVLLHF.

The rearrangement links TRBV4-2 to TRBJ1-2; D gene ambiguous. The germline gives CDR1 LGHNA, CDR2 YNFKEQ. The CDR3 spans 15 residues. V dropped 0 bases and J dropped 8 bases, with 16 bases sitting between them. This CDR3 reads CASSQDRASSLGYTF. The CDR3 coding sequence is TGTGCCAGCAGCCAAGATCGGGCCAGCTCCCTAGGCTACACCTTC.

This clonotype was detected a few times. An end of the junction does not agree with germline; a read error may underlie this. The DNA for the CDR3 is TGCGCCAGCAGCTTAATGTCGGGGGTATGGACTGAAGCTTTCTTT. Its translation is CASSLMSGVWTEAFF. The genes are TRBV3-1 and TRBJ1-1; maybe TRBD1 (5 bases). Per the germline V gene, CDR1 is LGHDT and CDR2 is YNNKEL (reference sequence). This CDR3 has 15 residues.

There are many counts of this clonotype. The rearrangement links TRBV4-2 to TRBJ2-7, with D possibly being TRBD1 or TRBD2 (5 bases each). The germline CDR1 and CDR2 sequences are LGHNA and YNFKEQ. This CDR3 has 17 residues. The ends were cut back, 0 bases at V and 4 bases at J, with 19 bases in the middle. CDR3 sequence (DNA): TGTGCCAGCAGCCAAGACATAGGAGGACAAGTAAGATACGAGCAGTACTTC. Translation gives CASSQDIGGQVRYEQYF.

V usage is TRBV7-9 and J usage is TRBJ2-1; 8 bases align to TRBD1. The last part of the DNA fits TRBJ2-7 better; the J call may be wrong. CDR3 length equals 16 residues. Germline V gene lookup returns CDR1 SEHNR and CDR2 FQNEAQ (reference sequence). The CDR3 loop reads CASSWYRGSSYNEQYF. In DNA form, the CDR3 reads TGTGCCAGCAGCTGGTACAGGGGGAGCTCCTACAATGAGCAGTACTTC.

As concerns this clonotype: A read error may explain this, as a much larger clone is one base away. This chain links TRBV2 with TRBJ2-7; D is undetermined. The V gene's germline CDR1 is SNHLY and CDR2 FYNNEI. This CDR3 has 12 amino acids. The V and J ends lost 7 bases and 0 bases respectively, with 7 bases between them. CDR3 sequence: CASIGNSYEQYF. In DNA, the CDR3 is TGTGCCAGCATTGGGAACTCCTACGAGCAGTACTTC.

Worth noting for this clonotype: This may be a read error: a much more frequent sequence differs by one nucleotide. The chain combines TRBV12-3 or TRBV12-4 with TRBJ1-2; unclear D gene. This CDR3 region has 14 residues. CDR3 amino acids: CASSPLGPNYGHTF. CDR3 in DNA: TGTGCCAGCAGTCCCCTGGGTCCAAACTATGGCCACACCTTC.

The sample holds a few counts of this clonotype. The chain recombines TRBV7-3 with TRBJ2-7, with 8 bases identical to TRBD2. The CDR3 sequence is 15 residues long. The V gene end was trimmed by 2 bases and the J gene end by 5 bases; junction bases not matched to a gene: 8. Germline loops: CDR1 SGHTA, CDR2 FQGTGA. CDR3 DNA: TGTGCCAGCAGCTTAGTTAGCGGGGAGTGGAACGAGCAGTACTTC. Translating gives CASSLVSGEWNEQYF.

This clonotype was recorded once. A much larger clone sits a single nucleotide away, making a read error possible. The chain recombines TRBV25-1 with TRBJ1-2; 7 bases are a match to TRBD1. CDR1 and CDR2 from the germline V gene are MGHDK and SYGVNS. The CDR3 is made up of 15 amino acids. V was clipped by 1 base and J by 3 bases; unmatched bases: 5. Here the CDR3 DNA reads TGTGCCAGCAGTGAATCAGCGACAGGGCACTATGGCTACACCTTC. Its protein product is CASSESATGHYGYTF.

This clonotype has only a few counts. The chain joins TRBV6-6 to TRBJ1-2; no clear D gene. Germline V gene data show CDR1 as MNHNY and CDR2 as SVGAGI (reference sequence). CDR3 size: 14 residues. The V end was cut by 0 bases, the J end by 4 bases, with 9 bases between. The DNA for the CDR3 is TGTGCCAGCAGTTACTCTCCAGGCGGCTATGGCTACACCTTC. Translation gives CASSYSPGGYGYTF.

This clonotype was recorded at least ten times. The CDR3 protein is CASSFGQGVYEQYF. Written as DNA, the CDR3 is TGTGCCAGCAGTTTTGGACAGGGAGTCTACGAGCAGTACTTC. The rearrangement uses TRBV12-3 or TRBV12-4 and TRBJ2-7, with TRBD1 matching 8 bases. CDR3 size: 14 residues. V shed 3 bases and J 3 bases; nucleotides not matched to a gene: 4.

This chain links TRBV18 with TRBJ2-1, with TRBD2 matching 7 bases. This CDR3 has 12 amino acids. Germline loops: CDR1 KGHSH, CDR2 LQKENI. V was pared by 6 bases and J by 15 bases, with 11 bases of the junction left unmatched. The CDR3 DNA reads TGTGCCAGCTCTCCGAGTGAGGGCGGGAGGTTCTTC. This translates into CASSPSEGGRFF.

The V gene is TRBV29-1, the J gene TRBJ2-7; D is unresolved. V lost 0 bases and J lost 3, with 9 bases in between. Germline V CDR1 and CDR2: SQVTM, ANQGSEA. This CDR3 is built from 13 residues. In nucleotides, the CDR3 is TGCAGCGTTGAAGACCTCTTGGGCTACGAGCAGTACTTC. Translating it yields CSVEDLLGYEQYF.

V is TRBV20-1 and J is TRBJ2-4; no clear D. Germline V gene sequence: CDR1 DFQATT, CDR2 SNEGSKA (reference sequence). Trimming left V 3 bases short and J 13 bases short, with 16 bases between. The CDR3 is 12 amino acids. For the CDR3, the DNA is TGCAGTGCTAGGCGGCTAGACGAGGAGCAGTACTTC. This gives the protein CSARRLDEEQYF.

This clonotype appeared a few times. J is TRBJ2-7 and V is TRBV12-5; 9 positions agree with TRBD2. Germline V gene data show CDR1 as LGHNT and CDR2 as FRNRAP. The length of the CDR3 is 12 residues. CDR3 sequence (DNA): TGTGTCCAGCGGGGGGAGTCCCACGAGCAGTACTTC. Protein product: CVQRGESHEQYF. The full variable domain, rest sourced from reference TRBV12-5 and TRBJ2-7, is DARVTQTPRHKVTEMGQEVTMRCQPILGHNTVFWYRQTMMQGLELLAYFRNRAPLDDSGMPKDRFSAEMPDATLATLKIQPSEPRDSAVYFCVQRGESHEQYFGPGTRLTVT.

J is TRBJ2-3 and V is TRBV12-3 or TRBV12-4; unclear D gene. The length of the CDR3 is 12 residues. The ends were cut back, 6 bases at V and 11 bases at J, with 15 bases in the middle. The CDR3 reads CASRLLADVQYF. Written as DNA, the CDR3 is TGTGCCAGCAGACTGTTAGCAGATGTGCAGTATTTT.

This clonotype came up a few times. At one end the junction does not follow the germline gene, possibly because of a read error. The J gene is TRBJ1-2, the V gene TRBV11-2; 10 positions match TRBD1. The CDR3 length is 17 residues. The germline gives CDR1 SGHAT, CDR2 FQNNGV. CDR3 sequence reads: CASSPGTGALANYGYTF. The CDR3, as DNA: TGTGCCAGCAGCCCCGGGACAGGGGCCCTGGCTAACTATGGCTACACTTTC. The variable domain in full, completed from reference TRBV11-2 and TRBJ1-2, reads EAGVAQSPRYKIIEKRQSVAFWCNPISGHATLYWYQQILGQGPKLLIQFQNNGVVDDSQLPKDRFSAERLKGVDSTLKIQPAKLEDSAVYLCASSPGTGALANYGYTFGSGTRLTVV.

This clonotype was seen a few times. V is TRBV5-1 and J is TRBJ1-2; D may be TRBD1 (6 bases). Deletions cut 2 bases from V and 7 bases from J, with 12 bases between. The germline CDR1 and CDR2 sequences are SGHRS and YFSETQ. CDR3 length equals 13 residues. The CDR3 protein is CASSLTGPGGYTF. CDR3 in DNA: TGCGCCAGCAGCTTAACAGGGCCGGGTGGCTACACCTTC.

V is TRBV24-1 and J is TRBJ1-2, with 7 bases that match TRBD1. Germline V gene lookup returns CDR1 KGHDR and CDR2 SFDVKD. The trim removed 4 bases at V and 7 bases at J, leaving 8 bases unmatched. This CDR3 contains 14 residues. The CDR3 DNA follows: TGTGCCACCAGTGACCACGGGACAGCTTTTGGCTACACCTTC. Residues: CATSDHGTAFGYTF.

The V gene is TRBV12-3 or TRBV12-4, the J gene TRBJ1-4, with 7 bases matching TRBD1. This CDR3 spans 16 amino acids. The V and J ends lost 1 base and 5 bases, in that order; junction bases with no gene match: 7. CDR3 amino acids: CASSLVEGAQNEKLFF. Here the CDR3 DNA reads TGTGCCAGCAGTTTAGTGGAGGGGGCGCAAAATGAAAAACTGTTTTTT.

This chain uses TRBV15 with TRBJ2-1; 14 nucleotides align to TRBD2. The length of the CDR3 is 15 residues. V was pared by 7 bases and J by 5 bases, with 4 bases of the junction left unmatched. Germline assignment: CDR1 LNHNV and CDR2 YYDKDF (reference sequence). CDR3 region: CATIPGLAGDNEQFF. CDR3 sequence (DNA): TGTGCCACCATTCCGGGACTAGCGGGGGACAATGAGCAGTTCTTC.